This TCR beta chain derives from a study of blood T cell repertoires in COVID-19. Overall study context: Some COVID-19 samples were acute and others convalescent; all came from the United States, Italy and Spain. PBMCs, B-cell-depleted T cells, or T cells provided the cDNA or gDNA that made up the material.

In the study's own analysis: Amplification of reference gene primers provided the estimated nucleated cell counts. Using immunoSEQ multiplex PCR, the repertoire was profiled, and TCRdb retains in-frame clones only, with some absent. That table is the source of V, J and clone size, and D and trimming were worked out from the DNA. The sample consists of over 400,000 clones, roughly 91% of them appearing once. Seattle's cohort entered during active infection and was followed longitudinally. With 6 bases removed from V and 6 bases from J, the gap between germline ends came to 6 bases. This CDR3 is built from 10 residues. Germline V gives CDR1 DFQATT, CDR2 SNEGSKA (reference sequence).

The chain combines TRBV20-1 with TRBJ1-3, with D uncertain. The source material was peripheral blood. The sequence was collected from a woman between 50 and 59 years old with COVID-19, enrolled during active disease. As DNA, the CDR3 is TGCAGTGCCCGGGAAAACACCATATATTTT. It yields the protein CSARENTIYF.